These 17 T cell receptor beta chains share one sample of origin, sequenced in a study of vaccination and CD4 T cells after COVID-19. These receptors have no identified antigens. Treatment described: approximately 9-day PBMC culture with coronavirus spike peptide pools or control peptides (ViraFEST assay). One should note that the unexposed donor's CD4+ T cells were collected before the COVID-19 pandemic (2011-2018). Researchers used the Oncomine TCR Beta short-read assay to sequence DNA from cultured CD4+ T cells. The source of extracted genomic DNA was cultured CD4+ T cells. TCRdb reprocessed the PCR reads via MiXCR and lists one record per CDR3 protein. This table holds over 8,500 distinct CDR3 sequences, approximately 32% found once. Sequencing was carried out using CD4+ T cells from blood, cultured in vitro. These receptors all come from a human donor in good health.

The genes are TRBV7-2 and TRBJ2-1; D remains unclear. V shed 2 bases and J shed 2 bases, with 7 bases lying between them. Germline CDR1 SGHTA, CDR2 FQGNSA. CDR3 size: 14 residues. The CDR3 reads CASSLTEAYNEQFF. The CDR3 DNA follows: TGTGCCAGCAGCTTAACCGAAGCCTACAATGAGCAGTTCTTC.

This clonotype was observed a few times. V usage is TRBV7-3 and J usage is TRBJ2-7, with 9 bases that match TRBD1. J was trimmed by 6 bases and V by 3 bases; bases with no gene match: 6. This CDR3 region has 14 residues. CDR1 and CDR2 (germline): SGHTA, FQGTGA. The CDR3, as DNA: TGTGCCAGCAGCTTTGGGACAGGGTCGGGCGAGCAGTACTTC. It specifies CASSFGTGSGEQYF.

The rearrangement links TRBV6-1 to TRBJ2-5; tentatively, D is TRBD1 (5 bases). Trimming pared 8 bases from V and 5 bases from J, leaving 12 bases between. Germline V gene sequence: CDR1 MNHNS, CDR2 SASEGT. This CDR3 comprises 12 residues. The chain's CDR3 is CASQAGAETQYF. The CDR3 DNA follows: TGTGCCAGCCAAGCTGGGGCGGAGACCCAGTACTTC.

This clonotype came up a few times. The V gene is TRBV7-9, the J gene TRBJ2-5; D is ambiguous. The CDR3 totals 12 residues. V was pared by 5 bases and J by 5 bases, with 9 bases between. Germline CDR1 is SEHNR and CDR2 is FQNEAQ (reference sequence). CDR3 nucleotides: TGTGCCAGCAGCCAAGCGAGTGAGACCCAGTACTTC. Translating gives CASSQASETQYF.

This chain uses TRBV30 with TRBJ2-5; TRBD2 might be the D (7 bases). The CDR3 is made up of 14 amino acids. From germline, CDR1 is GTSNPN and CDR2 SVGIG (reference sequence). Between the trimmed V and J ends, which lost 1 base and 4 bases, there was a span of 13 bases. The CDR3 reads CAWSGGGGGETQYF. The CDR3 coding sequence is TGTGCCTGGAGTGGAGGGGGGGGTGGAGAGACCCAGTACTTC.

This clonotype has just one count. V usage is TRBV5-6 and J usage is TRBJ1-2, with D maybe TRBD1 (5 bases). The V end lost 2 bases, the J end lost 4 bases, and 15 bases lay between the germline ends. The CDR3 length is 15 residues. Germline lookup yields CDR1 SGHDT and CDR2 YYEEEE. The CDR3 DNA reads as TGTGCCAGCAGCTTTCGGGGGGTCAGCACCTATGGCTACACCTTC. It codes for CASSFRGVSTYGYTF. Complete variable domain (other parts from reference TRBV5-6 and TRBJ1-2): DAGVTQSPTHLIKTRGQQVTLRCSPKSGHDTVSWYQQALGQGPQFIFQYYEEEERQRGNFPDRFSGHQFPNYSSELNVNALLLGDSALYLCASSFRGVSTYGYTFGSGTRLTVV.

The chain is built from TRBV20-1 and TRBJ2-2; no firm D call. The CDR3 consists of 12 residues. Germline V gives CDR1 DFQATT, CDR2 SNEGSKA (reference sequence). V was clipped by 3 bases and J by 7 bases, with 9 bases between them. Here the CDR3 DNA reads TGCAGTGCTAGTTGGGGATTCGGGGAGCTGTTTTTT. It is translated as CSASWGFGELFF.

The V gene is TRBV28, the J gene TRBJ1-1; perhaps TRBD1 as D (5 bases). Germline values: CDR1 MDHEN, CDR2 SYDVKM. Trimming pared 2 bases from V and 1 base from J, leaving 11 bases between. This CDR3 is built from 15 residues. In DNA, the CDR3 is TGTGCCAGCAGTTTAGGGGGGAATAGGAACACTGAAGCTTTCTTT. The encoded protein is CASSLGGNRNTEAFF.

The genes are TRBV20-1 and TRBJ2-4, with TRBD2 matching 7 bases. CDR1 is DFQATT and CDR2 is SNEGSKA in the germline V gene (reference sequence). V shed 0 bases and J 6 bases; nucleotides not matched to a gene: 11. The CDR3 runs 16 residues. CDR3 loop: CSARDRAAGRLNIQYF. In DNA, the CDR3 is TGCAGTGCTAGAGATAGGGCAGCGGGACGTTTAAACATTCAGTACTTC.

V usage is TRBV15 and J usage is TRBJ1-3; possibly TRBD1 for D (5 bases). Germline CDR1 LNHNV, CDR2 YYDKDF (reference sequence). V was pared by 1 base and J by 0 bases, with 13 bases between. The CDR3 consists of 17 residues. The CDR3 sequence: CATSRGQGPFSGNTIYF. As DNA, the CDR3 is TGTGCCACCAGCAGAGGTCAGGGACCATTCTCTGGAAACACCATATATTTT.

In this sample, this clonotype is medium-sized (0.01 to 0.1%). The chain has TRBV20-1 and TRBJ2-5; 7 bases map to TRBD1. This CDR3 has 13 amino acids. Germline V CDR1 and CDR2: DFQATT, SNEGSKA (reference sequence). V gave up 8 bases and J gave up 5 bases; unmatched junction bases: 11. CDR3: CSPRTGLRETQYF. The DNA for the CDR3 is TGCAGTCCCCGGACAGGCCTGAGGGAGACCCAGTACTTC.

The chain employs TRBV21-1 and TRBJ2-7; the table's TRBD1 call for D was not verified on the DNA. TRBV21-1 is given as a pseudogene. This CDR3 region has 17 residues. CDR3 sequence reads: CASSKVAPTGPTYEQYF. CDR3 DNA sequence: TGTGCCAGCAGCAAAGTTGCCCCGACAGGGCCCACCTACGAGCAGTACTTC.

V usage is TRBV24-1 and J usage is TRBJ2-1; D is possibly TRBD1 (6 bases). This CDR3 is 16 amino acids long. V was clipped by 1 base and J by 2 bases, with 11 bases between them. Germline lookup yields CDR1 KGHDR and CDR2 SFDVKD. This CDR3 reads CATSDLVTGPYNEQFF. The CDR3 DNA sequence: TGTGCCACCAGTGATTTAGTCACAGGGCCCTACAATGAGCAGTTCTTC.

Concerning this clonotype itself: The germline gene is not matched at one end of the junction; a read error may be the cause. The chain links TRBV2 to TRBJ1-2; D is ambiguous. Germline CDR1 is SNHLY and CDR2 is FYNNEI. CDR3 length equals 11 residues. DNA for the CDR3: TGTGCCACCAGTTGGGGAAATGGCTACACCTTC. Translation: CATSWGNGYTF.

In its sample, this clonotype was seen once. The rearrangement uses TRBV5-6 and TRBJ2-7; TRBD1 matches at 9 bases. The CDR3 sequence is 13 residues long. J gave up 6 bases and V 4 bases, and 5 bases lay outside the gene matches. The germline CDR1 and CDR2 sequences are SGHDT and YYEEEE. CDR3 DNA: TGTGCCAGCAGCGACAGGGGGACTGGCGAGCAGTACTTC. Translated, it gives CASSDRGTGEQYF. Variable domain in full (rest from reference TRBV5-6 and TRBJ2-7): DAGVTQSPTHLIKTRGQQVTLRCSPKSGHDTVSWYQQALGQGPQFIFQYYEEEERQRGNFPDRFSGHQFPNYSSELNVNALLLGDSALYLCASSDRGTGEQYFGPGTRLTVT.

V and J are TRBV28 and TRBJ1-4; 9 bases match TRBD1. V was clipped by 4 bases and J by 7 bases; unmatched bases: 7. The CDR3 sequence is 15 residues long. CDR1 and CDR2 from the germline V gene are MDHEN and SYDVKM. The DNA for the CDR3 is TGTGCCAGCAGTTCGGAGACAGGGGGGAGTGAAAAACTGTTTTTT. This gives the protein CASSSETGGSEKLFF.

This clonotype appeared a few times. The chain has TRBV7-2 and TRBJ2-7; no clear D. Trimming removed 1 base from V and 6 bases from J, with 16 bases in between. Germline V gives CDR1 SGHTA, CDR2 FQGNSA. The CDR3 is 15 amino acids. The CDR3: CASSLGHRIRAEQYF. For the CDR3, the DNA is TGTGCCAGCAGCTTAGGGCACCGAATAAGGGCCGAGCAGTACTTC.